The 15 T cell receptor beta chains below were found in one sample sequenced in a study of blood T cells in healthy people across ages. Then a second PCR, running about 6 to 11 cycles, was carried out with a sample-barcoded 5' primer and a J-beta primer mix. TCRdb reanalysed the 5' RACE reads using MiXCR and keeps one entry per CDR3 protein. The data hold more than 650,000 distinct CDR3 sequences, with 22% observed a single time. Sequences were obtained from blood. The receptor set was obtained from a man between 65 and 80 years old in good health.

This clonotype was observed a handful of times. A much larger clone differs by one base, so this may be a read error. The CDR3 loop is CASSPVIVDRGNHGQFF. In DNA, the CDR3 is TGTGCCAGCTCACCAGTGATAGTGGACAGGGGGAACCATGGGCAGTTCTTC. The chain uses TRBV18 and TRBJ2-1; TRBD1 matches at 10 bases. Trimming at V came to 2 bases and at J to 12 bases, leaving 16 bases not matched to a gene. The CDR3 sequence is 17 residues long. Looked up from germline, CDR1 is KGHSH and CDR2 is LQKENI.

This clonotype has more than one count but fewer than ten. The chain couples TRBV29-1 to TRBJ1-3; 8 bases align to TRBD1. Germline CDR1 reads SQVTM; CDR2 reads ANQGSEA. The CDR3 has 14 residues. V lost 4 bases to trimming and J lost 4 bases; unmatched junction nucleotides: 6. CDR3 DNA sequence: TGCAGCGTTGCCCAGGGGGCTGGAGGAAACACCATATATTTT. Protein product: CSVAQGAGGNTIYF.

V is TRBV7-2 and J is TRBJ2-6, with 9 bases identical to TRBD1. This CDR3 has 17 residues. Trimming at V came to 3 bases and at J to 1 base, leaving 4 bases not matched to a gene. Per germline, CDR1 SGHTA and CDR2 FQGNSA. The CDR3 sequence: CASSLGQGLSGANVLTF. The CDR3, as DNA: TGTGCCAGCAGCTTGGGACAGGGTTTGTCTGGGGCCAACGTCCTGACTTTC.

This chain uses TRBV5-1 with TRBJ2-5; the match to TRBD1 covers 7 bases. Germline trimming cut 4 bases from V and 5 bases from J; bases unmatched to any gene: 8. This CDR3 region has 14 residues. Germline CDR1 SGHRS, CDR2 YFSETQ. Here the CDR3 reads CASSMGDRVETQYF. In DNA, the CDR3 is TGCGCCAGCAGCATGGGCGACAGGGTGGAGACCCAGTACTTC.

This clonotype occurred a few times. The V gene is TRBV12-3 or TRBV12-4, the J gene TRBJ1-2; 8 bases align to TRBD1. This CDR3 is 16 amino acids long. Trimming took 6 bases from V and 6 from J; bases not matched to a gene: 15. The chain's CDR3 is CASSTTSRQGNHGYTF. The DNA of the CDR3 is TGTGCCAGCAGCACCACTTCCCGACAGGGGAACCATGGCTACACCTTC.

This clonotype has a handful of counts. This sequence joins TRBV19 and TRBJ2-7, with a weak D call TRBD1 (5 bases). The CDR3 totals 15 residues. Germline CDR1 is LNHDA and CDR2 is SQIVND (reference sequence). V gave up 6 bases and J gave up 3 bases, with 18 bases separating them. The CDR3 sequence is CASSQYHQGFYEQYF. CDR3 DNA: TGTGCCAGTAGCCAATATCATCAGGGCTTCTACGAGCAGTACTTC.

This clonotype was detected only a few times. One junction end disagrees with the germline gene, perhaps due to a read error. This rearrangement joins TRBV19 to TRBJ1-1, with 7 bases that match TRBD1. Per germline, CDR1 LNHDA and CDR2 SQIVND (reference sequence). This CDR3 has 13 residues. The CDR3 spells CSSGDRANTEAFF. CDR3 sequence (DNA): TGTTCCAGTGGCGACAGGGCGAACACTGAAGCCTTCTTT. Variable domain in full (rest from reference TRBV19 and TRBJ1-1): DGGITQSPKYLFRKEGQNVTLSCEQNLNHDAMYWYRQDPGQGLRLIYYSQIVNDFQKGDIAEGYSVSREKKESFPLTVTSAQKNPTAFYLCSSGDRANTEAFFGQGTRLTVV.

This clonotype was counted only a few times. The chain employs TRBV18 and TRBJ2-5; 10 bases fit TRBD1. The CDR3 runs to 15 residues. CDR1 is KGHSH, CDR2 LQKENI, per germline. V dropped 1 base and J dropped 3; count of bases not matched to a gene: 2. In DNA, the CDR3 is TGTGCCAGCTCACCACGACAGGGGGCCAAAGAGACCCAGTACTTC. Translating gives CASSPRQGAKETQYF.

The chain couples TRBV12-3 or TRBV12-4 to TRBJ2-1; 8 bases are shared with TRBD2. The CDR3 is 14 residues long. The V and J ends lost 6 bases and 7 bases, in that order; junction bases with no gene match: 8. The CDR3 nucleotides read TGTGCCAGCAGCCGCGGGGGGATAGAGAATGAGCAGTTCTTC. The encoded protein is CASSRGGIENEQFF.

Ten or more counts support this clonotype. This chain links TRBV3-1 with TRBJ1-2; D is possibly TRBD1 (5 bases). Trimming left V 2 bases short and J 8 bases short, with 15 bases between. The germline V gene encodes CDR1 LGHDT and CDR2 YNNKEL (reference sequence). The CDR3 spans 14 residues. CDR3 coding DNA: TGTGCCAGCAGCCAATCTGGTCCAGGGCAAGGCTACACCTTC. Protein sequence: CASSQSGPGQGYTF.

This clonotype has just a few counts. This sequence joins TRBV5-6 and TRBJ1-1; 10 bases are a match to TRBD1. V lost 4 bases and J lost 5; bases outside the gene matches: 2. This CDR3 region has 13 residues. CDR1 and CDR2 from the germline V gene are SGHDT and YYEEEE. The CDR3 here is CASSGDRGTEAFF. The CDR3 coding sequence is TGTGCCAGCAGCGGGGACAGGGGAACTGAAGCTTTCTTT.

The chain has TRBV12-3 or TRBV12-4 and TRBJ2-7, with 9 bases aligning to TRBD2. The J call may not be correct, given that the DNA end is closer to TRBJ2-1. The CDR3 loop spans 16 amino acids. The CDR3 DNA sequence: TGTGCCAGCAGTTTTTCTGCTAGCGGGAAAAACAATGAGCAGTTCTTC. Protein product: CASSFSASGKNNEQFF.

This rearrangement joins TRBV7-2 to TRBJ2-1; perhaps TRBD2 as D (6 bases). The V end was cut by 5 bases, the J end by 6 bases, with 17 bases between. Per germline, CDR1 SGHTA and CDR2 FQGNSA. The CDR3 sequence is 15 residues long. CDR3 bases: TGTGCCAGCAGCGCGGACTACCTATCCGGCAATGAGCAGTTCTTC. It specifies CASSADYLSGNEQFF.

The rearrangement uses TRBV18 and TRBJ2-3, with D maybe TRBD2 (6 bases). The CDR3 contains 12 residues. The V and J ends lost 3 bases and 10 bases respectively, with 11 bases between them. Per germline, CDR1 KGHSH and CDR2 LQKENI. The CDR3 DNA sequence: TGTGCCAGCTCACCTACACCGGGAGCGCAGTATTTT. This encodes CASSPTPGAQYF.

The chain couples TRBV29-1 to TRBJ1-2; possible D gene TRBD1, 6 bases. The CDR3 totals 17 residues. With 1 base removed from V and 4 bases from J, the gap between germline ends came to 22 bases. Germline V lookup: CDR1 SQVTM, CDR2 ANQGSEA. The CDR3 DNA follows: TGCAGCGTTGAAGCCCGGGTGGGCAGGGGATCGTCCTATGGCTACACCTTC. As protein: CSVEARVGRGSSYGYTF.